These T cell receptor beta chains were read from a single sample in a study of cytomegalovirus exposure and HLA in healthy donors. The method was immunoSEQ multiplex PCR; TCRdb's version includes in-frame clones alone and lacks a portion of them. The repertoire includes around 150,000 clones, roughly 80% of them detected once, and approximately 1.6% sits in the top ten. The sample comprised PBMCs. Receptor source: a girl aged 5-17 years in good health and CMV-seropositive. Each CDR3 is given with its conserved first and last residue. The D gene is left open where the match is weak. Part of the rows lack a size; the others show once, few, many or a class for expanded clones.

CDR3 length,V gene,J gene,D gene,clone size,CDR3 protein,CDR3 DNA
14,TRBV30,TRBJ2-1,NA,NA,CAWALDSSYNEQFF,TGTGCCTGGGCATTGGACAGCTCCTACAATGAGCAGTTCTTC
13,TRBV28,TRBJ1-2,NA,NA,CASSFPGNYGYTF,TGTGCCAGCAGTTTCCCAGGGAACTATGGCTACACCTTC
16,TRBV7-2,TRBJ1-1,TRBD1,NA,CASSKTGGRLDTEAFF,TGTGCCAGCAGTAAGACAGGGGGAAGGTTGGACACTGAAGCTTTCTTT
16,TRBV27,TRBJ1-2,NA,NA,CASSLGAGEPIYGYTF,TGTGCCAGCAGTTTGGGGGCAGGGGAGCCCATCTATGGCTACACCTTC
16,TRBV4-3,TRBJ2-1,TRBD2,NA,CASSQANSGGAHEQFF,TGCGCCAGCAGCCAGGCAAATAGCGGGGGGGCTCATGAGCAGTTCTTC
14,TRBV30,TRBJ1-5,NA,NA,CAWTSGNGNQPQHF,TGTGCCTGGACGTCAGGGAATGGCAATCAGCCCCAGCATTTT
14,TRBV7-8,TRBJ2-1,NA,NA,CASSLRRLEGGLFF,TGTGCCAGCAGCTTACGTAGGCTCGAGGGCGGACTGTTCTTC
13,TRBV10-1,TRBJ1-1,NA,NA,CASSATGVAEAFF,TGCGCCAGCAGCGCCACCGGAGTGGCTGAAGCTTTCTTT
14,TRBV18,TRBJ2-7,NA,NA,CASSPPANSYEQYF,TGTGCCAGCTCACCACCAGCCAACTCCTACGAGCAGTACTTC
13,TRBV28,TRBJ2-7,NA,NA,CAISGSSTYEQYF,TGTGCCATATCCGGGAGCTCGACCTACGAGCAGTACTTC
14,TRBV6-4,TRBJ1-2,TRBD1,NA,CASSERAGGIGYTF,TGTGCCAGCAGTGAGAGGGCAGGGGGCATTGGCTACACCTTC
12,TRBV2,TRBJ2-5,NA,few,CASTWALETQYF,TGTGCCAGTACGTGGGCATTAGAGACCCAGTACTTC
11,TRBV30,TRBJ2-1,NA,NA,CAWSVRDSQFF,TGTGCCTGGAGTGTTCGGGACTCCCAGTTCTTC
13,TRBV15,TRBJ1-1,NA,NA,CATSGDTNTEAFF,TGTGCCACCAGCGGGGACACTAACACTGAAGCTTTCTTT